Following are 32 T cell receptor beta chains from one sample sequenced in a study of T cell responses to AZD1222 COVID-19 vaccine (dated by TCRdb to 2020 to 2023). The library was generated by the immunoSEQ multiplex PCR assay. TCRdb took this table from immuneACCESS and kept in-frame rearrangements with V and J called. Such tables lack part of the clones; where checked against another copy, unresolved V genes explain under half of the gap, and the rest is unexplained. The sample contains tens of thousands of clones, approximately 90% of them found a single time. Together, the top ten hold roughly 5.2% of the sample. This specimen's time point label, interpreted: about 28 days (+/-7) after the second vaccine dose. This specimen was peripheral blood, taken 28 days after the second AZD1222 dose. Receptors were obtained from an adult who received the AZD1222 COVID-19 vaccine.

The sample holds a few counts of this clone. In DNA form, the CDR3 reads TGTGCCAGTAGTATTCGTAGGGGTGATCAGCCCCAGCATTTT. Residues: CASSIRRGDQPQHF. The chain joins TRBV19 to TRBJ1-5; weak D call: TRBD1 (5 bases). The CDR3 consists of 14 residues. Germline V gene data show CDR1 as LNHDA and CDR2 as SQIVND (reference sequence). V was shortened by 3 bases and J by 5 bases, with 11 bases between the two germline ends.

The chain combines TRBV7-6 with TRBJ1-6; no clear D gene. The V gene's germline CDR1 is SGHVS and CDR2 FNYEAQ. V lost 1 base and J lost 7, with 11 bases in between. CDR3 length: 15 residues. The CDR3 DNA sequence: TGTGCCAGCAGCTTAGGAGGGAAGACAAATTCACCCCTCCACTTT. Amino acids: CASSLGGKTNSPLHF.

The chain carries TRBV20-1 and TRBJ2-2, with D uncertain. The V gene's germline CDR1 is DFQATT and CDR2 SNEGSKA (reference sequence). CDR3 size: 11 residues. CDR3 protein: CDTTLSGELFF. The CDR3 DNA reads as TGCGACACAACCTTGTCCGGGGAGCTGTTTTTT.

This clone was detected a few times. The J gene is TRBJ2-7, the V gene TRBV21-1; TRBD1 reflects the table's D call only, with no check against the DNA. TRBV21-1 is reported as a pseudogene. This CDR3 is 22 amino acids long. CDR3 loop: CASSKVREAGTGARSGSYEQYV. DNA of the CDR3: TGTGCCAGCAGCAAAGTCCGGGAAGCCGGGACAGGGGCCAGGAGCGGCTCCTACGAGCAGTACGTC.

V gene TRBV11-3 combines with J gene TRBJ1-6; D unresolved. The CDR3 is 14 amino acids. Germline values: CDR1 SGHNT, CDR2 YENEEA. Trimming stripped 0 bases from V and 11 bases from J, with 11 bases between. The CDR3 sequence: CASSLDARGAPLHF. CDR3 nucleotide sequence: TGTGCCAGCAGCTTAGATGCAAGAGGAGCACCCCTCCACTTT.

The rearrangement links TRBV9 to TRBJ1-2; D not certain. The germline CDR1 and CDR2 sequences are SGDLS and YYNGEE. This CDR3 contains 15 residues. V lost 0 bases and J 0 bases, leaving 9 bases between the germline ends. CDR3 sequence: CASSVVPDPNYGYTF. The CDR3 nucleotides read TGTGCCAGCAGCGTAGTTCCAGATCCTAACTATGGCTACACCTTC.

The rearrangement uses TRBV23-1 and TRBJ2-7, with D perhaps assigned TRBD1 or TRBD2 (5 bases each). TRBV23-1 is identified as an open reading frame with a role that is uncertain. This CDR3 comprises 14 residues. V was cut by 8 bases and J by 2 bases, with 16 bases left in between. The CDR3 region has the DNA TGCGCCAGCCTCAGGGACGACACAACCTACGAGCAGTACGTC. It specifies CASLRDDTTYEQYV.

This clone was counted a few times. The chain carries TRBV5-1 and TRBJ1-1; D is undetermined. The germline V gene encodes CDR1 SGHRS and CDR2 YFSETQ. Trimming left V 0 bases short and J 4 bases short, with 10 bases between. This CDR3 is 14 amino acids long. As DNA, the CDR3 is TGCGCCAGCAGCTTGGAACTGGGTCGCACTGAAGCTTTCTTT. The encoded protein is CASSLELGRTEAFF.

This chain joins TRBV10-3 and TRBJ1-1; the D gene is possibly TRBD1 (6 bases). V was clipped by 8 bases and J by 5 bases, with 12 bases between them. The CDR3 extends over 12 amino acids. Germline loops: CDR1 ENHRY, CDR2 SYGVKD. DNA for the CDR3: TGTGCCATCGGGCCGAGGGGGACTGAAGCTTTCTTT. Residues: CAIGPRGTEAFF.

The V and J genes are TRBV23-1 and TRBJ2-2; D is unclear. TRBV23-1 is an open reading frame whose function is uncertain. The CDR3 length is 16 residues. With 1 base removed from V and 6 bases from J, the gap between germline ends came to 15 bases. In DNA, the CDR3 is TGCGCCAGCAGTCAATTCCGAGCCGTCCCGGCCGGGGAGCTGTTTTTT. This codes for CASSQFRAVPAGELFF.

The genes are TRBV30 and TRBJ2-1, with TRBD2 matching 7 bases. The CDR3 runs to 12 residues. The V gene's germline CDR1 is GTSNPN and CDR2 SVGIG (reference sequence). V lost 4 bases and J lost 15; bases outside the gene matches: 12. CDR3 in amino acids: CAWKGRGREAFF. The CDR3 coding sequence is TGTGCCTGGAAAGGCCGTGGGAGGGAGGCGTTCTTC.

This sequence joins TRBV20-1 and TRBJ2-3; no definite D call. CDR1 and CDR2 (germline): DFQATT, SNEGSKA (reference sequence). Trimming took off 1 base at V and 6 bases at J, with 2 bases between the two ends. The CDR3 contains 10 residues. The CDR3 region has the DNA TGCAGTGCTAGAGCGGATACGCAGTATTTT. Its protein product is CSARADTQYF.

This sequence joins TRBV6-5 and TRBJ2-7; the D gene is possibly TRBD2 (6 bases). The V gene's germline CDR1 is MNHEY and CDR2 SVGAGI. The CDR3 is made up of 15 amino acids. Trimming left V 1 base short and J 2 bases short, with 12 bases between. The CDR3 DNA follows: TGTGCCAGCAGTTACTATCGTGGAGGGGCCTACGAGCAGTACTTC. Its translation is CASSYYRGGAYEQYF.

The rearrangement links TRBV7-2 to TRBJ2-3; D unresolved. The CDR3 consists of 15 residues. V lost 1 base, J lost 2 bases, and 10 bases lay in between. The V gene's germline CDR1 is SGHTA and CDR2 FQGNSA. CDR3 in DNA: TGTGCCAGCAGCTTAGATCCGCCCCTCACAGATACGCAGTATTTT. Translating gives CASSLDPPLTDTQYF.

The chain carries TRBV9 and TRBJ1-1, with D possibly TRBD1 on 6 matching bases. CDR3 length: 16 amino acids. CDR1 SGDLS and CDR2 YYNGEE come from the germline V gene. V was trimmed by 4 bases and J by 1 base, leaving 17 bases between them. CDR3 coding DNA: TGTGCCAGCAGCCCCGGCGCGGGGGCTGGGAACACTGAAGCTTTCTTT. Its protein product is CASSPGAGAGNTEAFF.

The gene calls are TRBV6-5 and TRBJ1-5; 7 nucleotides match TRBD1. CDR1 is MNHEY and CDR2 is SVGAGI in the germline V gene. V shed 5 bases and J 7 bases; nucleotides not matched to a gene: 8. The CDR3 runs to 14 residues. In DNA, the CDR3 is TGTGCCAGCAGTACGACAGGGTTGCGGCAGCCCCAGCATTTT. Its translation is CASSTTGLRQPQHF.

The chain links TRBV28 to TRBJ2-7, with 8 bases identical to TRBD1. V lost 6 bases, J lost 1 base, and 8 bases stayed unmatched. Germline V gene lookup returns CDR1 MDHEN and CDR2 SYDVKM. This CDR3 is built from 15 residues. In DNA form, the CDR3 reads TGTGCCAGCAGCGGGACAGGATCCCTTTCCTACGAGCAGTACTTC. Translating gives CASSGTGSLSYEQYF.

CDR3 nucleotide sequence: TGTGCCAGTTCGGGACGGAGCTCTGGGGCCAACGTCCTGACTTTC. As protein: CASSGRSSGANVLTF. The rearrangement links TRBV25-1 to TRBJ2-6; D may correspond to TRBD1 or TRBD2 (5 bases each). The CDR3 is 15 residues long. The germline CDR1 and CDR2 sequences are MGHDK and SYGVNS. V lost 9 bases, J lost 0 bases, and 12 bases lay in between. Full variable domain (remainder filled in from reference TRBV25-1 and TRBJ2-6): EADIYQTPRYLVIGTGKKITLECSQTMGHDKMYWYQQDPGMELHLIHYSYGVNSTEKGDLSSESTVSRIRTEHFPLTLESARPSHTSQYLCASSGRSSGANVLTFGAGSRLTVL.

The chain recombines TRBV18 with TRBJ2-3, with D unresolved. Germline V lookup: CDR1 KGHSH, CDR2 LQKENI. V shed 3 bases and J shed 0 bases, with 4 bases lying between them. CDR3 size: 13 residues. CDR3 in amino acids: CASSPTSTDTQYF. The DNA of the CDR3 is TGTGCCAGCTCACCGACTAGCACAGATACGCAGTATTTT.

The CDR3 sequence: CASSLGGVNQPQHF. As DNA, the CDR3 is TGTGCCAGCAGCTTAGGAGGGGTAAATCAGCCCCAGCATTTT. This rearrangement joins TRBV7-9 to TRBJ1-5, with D maybe TRBD1 (5 bases). The CDR3 runs to 14 residues. The germline CDR1 and CDR2 sequences are SEHNR and FQNEAQ (reference sequence). The V gene lost 1 base and the J gene lost 4 bases, with 8 bases spanning the gap.

The CDR3 is CASSPGPYALTFF. CDR3 sequence (DNA): TGTGCCAGCAGCCCGGGACCCTACGCCTTAACTTTCTTT. This chain uses TRBV7-9 with TRBJ1-1; D is perhaps TRBD1 (5 bases). Germline CDR1 is SEHNR and CDR2 is FQNEAQ (reference sequence). The CDR3 has 13 residues. The ends were cut back, 5 bases at V and 12 bases at J, with 19 bases in the middle.

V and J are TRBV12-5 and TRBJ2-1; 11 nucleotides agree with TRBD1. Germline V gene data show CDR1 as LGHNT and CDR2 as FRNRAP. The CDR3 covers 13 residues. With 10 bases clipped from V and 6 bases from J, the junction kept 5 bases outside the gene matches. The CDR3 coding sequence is TGTGCTACTGGACAGGGGGCGGGCAATGAGCAGTTCTTC. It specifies CATGQGAGNEQFF.

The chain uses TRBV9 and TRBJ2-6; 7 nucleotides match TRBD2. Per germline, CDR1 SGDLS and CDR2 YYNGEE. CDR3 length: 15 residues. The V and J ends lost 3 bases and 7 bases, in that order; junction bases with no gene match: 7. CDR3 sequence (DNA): TGTGCCAGCAGCGGTTTTAGGGAGGGAGCCAACGTCCTGACTTTC. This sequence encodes CASSGFREGANVLTF.

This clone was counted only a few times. In DNA, the CDR3 is TGTGCCAGCAGTTCACCCGCCGGGGGGGAGCTGTTTTTT. It specifies CASSSPAGGELFF. The chain couples TRBV27 to TRBJ2-2; D is uncertain. The CDR3 has 13 residues. Germline V gene lookup returns CDR1 MNHEY and CDR2 SMNVEV (reference sequence). V lost 4 bases, J lost 8 bases, and 11 bases lay in between.

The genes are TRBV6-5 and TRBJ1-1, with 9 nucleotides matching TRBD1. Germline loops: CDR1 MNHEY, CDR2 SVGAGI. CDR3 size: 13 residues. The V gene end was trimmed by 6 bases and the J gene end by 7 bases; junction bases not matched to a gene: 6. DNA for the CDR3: TGTGCCAGCAGCTGGGACAGGGAGGGTGAAGCTTTCTTT. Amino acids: CASSWDREGEAFF.

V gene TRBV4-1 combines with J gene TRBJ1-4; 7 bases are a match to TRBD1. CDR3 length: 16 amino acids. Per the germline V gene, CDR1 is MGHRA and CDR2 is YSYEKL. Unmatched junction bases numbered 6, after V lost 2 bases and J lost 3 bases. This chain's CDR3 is CASSQSTGRANEKLFF. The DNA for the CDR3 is TGCGCCAGCAGCCAATCGACAGGGCGAGCTAATGAAAAACTGTTTTTT.

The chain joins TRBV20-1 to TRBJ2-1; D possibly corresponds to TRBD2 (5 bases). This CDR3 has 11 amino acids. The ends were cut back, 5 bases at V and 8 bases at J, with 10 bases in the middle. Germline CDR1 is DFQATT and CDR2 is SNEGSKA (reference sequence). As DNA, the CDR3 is TGCAGTGCTGGAGGATTTGATGAGCAGTTCTTC. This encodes CSAGGFDEQFF.

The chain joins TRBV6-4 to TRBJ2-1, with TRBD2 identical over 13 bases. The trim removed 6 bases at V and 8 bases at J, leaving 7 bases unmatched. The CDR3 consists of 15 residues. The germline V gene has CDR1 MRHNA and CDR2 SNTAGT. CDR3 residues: CASSRTSGGLDEQFF. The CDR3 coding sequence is TGTGCCAGCAGCCGGACTAGCGGGGGCCTTGATGAGCAGTTCTTC.

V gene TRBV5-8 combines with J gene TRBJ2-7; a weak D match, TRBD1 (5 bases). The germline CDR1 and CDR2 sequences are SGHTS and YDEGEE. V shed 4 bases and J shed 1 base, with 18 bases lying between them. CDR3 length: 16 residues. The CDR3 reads CASSLRGGDRSYEQYV. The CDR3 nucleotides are TGTGCCAGCAGCCTTCGCGGCGGCGACAGATCCTACGAGCAGTACGTC.

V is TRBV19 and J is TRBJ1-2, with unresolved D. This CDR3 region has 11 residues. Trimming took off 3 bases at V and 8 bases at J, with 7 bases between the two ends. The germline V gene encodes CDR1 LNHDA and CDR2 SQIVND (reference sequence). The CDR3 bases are TGTGCCAGTAGTATCGGCGCGGGCTACACCTTC. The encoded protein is CASSIGAGYTF.

Written as DNA, the CDR3 is TGTGCCACCACGGCGGGGACAGGTTATCAGCCCCAGCATTTT. This codes for CATTAGTGYQPQHF. The chain links TRBV6-5 to TRBJ1-5; 8 bases are a match to TRBD1. There are 14 residues in the CDR3. Looked up from germline, CDR1 is MNHEY and CDR2 is SVGAGI. The V gene end was trimmed by 10 bases and the J gene end by 5 bases; junction bases not matched to a gene: 10.

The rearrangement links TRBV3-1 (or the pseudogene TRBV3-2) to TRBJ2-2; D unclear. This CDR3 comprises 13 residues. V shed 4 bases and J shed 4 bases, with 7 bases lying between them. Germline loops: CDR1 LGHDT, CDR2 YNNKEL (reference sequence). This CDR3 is CASSRRGTGELFF. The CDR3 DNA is TGTGCCAGCAGCCGTCGAGGCACCGGGGAGCTGTTTTTT.